Below, 27 T cell receptor beta chains from the same sample are listed, as sequenced in a study of patients and donors after allogeneic stem cell transplantation. TCRdb called the RT-PCR reads again in MiXCR, with one record for every CDR3 protein. The table records about 400,000 distinct CDR3 sequences, 16% of them present only once. Input material: blood, either unsorted or a sorted T cell fraction (not recorded which). These receptor sequences come from a human donor who was either an allogeneic HSCT recipient or a stem cell or donor lymphocyte infusion donor (not recorded which). It is not recorded whose cells these are; they may come from a transplant donor.

The chain carries TRBV3-1 and TRBJ1-6; no definite D call. CDR1 and CDR2 (germline): LGHDT, YNNKEL (reference sequence). Trimming removed 1 base from V and 6 bases from J, with 4 bases in between. The CDR3 has 13 amino acids. Here the CDR3 reads CASSQVRNSPLHF. CDR3 nucleotide sequence: TGTGCCAGCAGCCAAGTGCGTAATTCACCCCTCCACTTT.

Concerning this clonotype itself: A read error may be the cause here, since a much bigger clone is one base away. The gene calls are TRBV7-9 and TRBJ1-1; no definite D call. V lost 5 bases and J lost 1, with 5 bases in between. This CDR3 has 12 amino acids. Germline V CDR1 and CDR2: SEHNR, FQNEAQ (reference sequence). CDR3 amino acids: CASSPKNTEAFF. The CDR3 bases are TGTGCCAGCAGCCCCAAGAACACTGAAGCTTTCTTT.

This chain links TRBV3-1 with TRBJ2-5; possibly TRBD2 for D (6 bases). The CDR3 extends over 17 amino acids. Trimming stripped 0 bases from V and 1 base from J, with 15 bases between. In germline, CDR1 is LGHDT, CDR2 YNNKEL (reference sequence). The CDR3 reads CASSQDFAGRSQETQYF. CDR3 coding DNA: TGTGCCAGCAGCCAAGACTTCGCGGGGAGGTCCCAAGAGACCCAGTACTTC.

The chain couples TRBV7-2 to TRBJ2-7; a weak D match, TRBD1 (6 bases). The CDR3 covers 12 residues. CDR1 is SGHTA, CDR2 FQGNSA, per germline. V lost 5 bases and J 6 bases, leaving 11 bases between the germline ends. In DNA, the CDR3 is TGTGCCAGCAGCCCGCGGACAGTCGAGCAGTACTTC. Translation gives CASSPRTVEQYF.

In this sample, this clonotype turned up a few times. The V call is TRBV12-3 or TRBV12-4, the J call TRBJ1-6, with no clear D. V was shortened by 5 bases and J by 9 bases, with 5 bases between the two germline ends. The length of the CDR3 is 11 residues. The CDR3 region is CASSQVSPLHF. CDR3 nucleotide sequence: TGTGCCAGCAGTCAGGTTTCACCCCTCCACTTT.

The table lists this clonotype with a count of one. This sequence joins TRBV7-3 and TRBJ2-3, with D perhaps given as TRBD1 or TRBD2 (5 bases each). The CDR3 length is 14 residues. Trimming took 1 base from V and 5 from J, leaving 10 bases between them. The germline gives CDR1 SGHTA, CDR2 FQGTGA. Here the CDR3 reads CASSLMGVQDTQYF. The CDR3 DNA follows: TGTGCCAGCAGCTTAATGGGGGTTCAAGATACGCAGTATTTT.

The V gene is TRBV9, the J gene TRBJ2-4; no clear D. CDR1 is SGDLS, CDR2 YYNGEE, per germline. The ends were cut back, 0 bases at V and 3 bases at J, with 7 bases in the middle. The CDR3 consists of 14 residues. CDR3 sequence reads: CASSVGPIKNIQYF. In DNA form, the CDR3 reads TGTGCCAGCAGCGTAGGACCGATCAAAAACATTCAGTACTTC.

The gene calls are TRBV20-1 and TRBJ2-1; no reliable D call. This CDR3 is 13 amino acids long. V lost 3 bases, J lost 6 bases, and 12 bases lay in between. Germline loops: CDR1 DFQATT, CDR2 SNEGSKA (reference sequence). Written as DNA, the CDR3 is TGCAGTGCTAGGACTGGTGGGCTCAATGAGCAGTTCTTC. This codes for CSARTGGLNEQFF.

This clonotype was counted a few times. The V and J genes are TRBV5-1 and TRBJ1-2, with D maybe TRBD1 (5 bases). The V gene lost 0 bases and the J gene lost 6 bases, with 15 bases spanning the gap. Germline V gives CDR1 SGHRS, CDR2 YFSETQ. This CDR3 is built from 15 residues. CDR3 amino acids: CASSLAGGDVDGYTF. CDR3 coding DNA: TGCGCCAGCAGCTTGGCCGGGGGGGATGTGGATGGCTACACCTTC.

This sequence joins TRBV6-1 and TRBJ1-1; D possibly corresponds to TRBD1 (6 bases). This CDR3 region has 14 residues. V was pared by 6 bases and J by 1 base, with 12 bases between. Germline V gene sequence: CDR1 MNHNS, CDR2 SASEGT. This CDR3 reads CASRRTATNTEAFF. For the CDR3, the DNA is TGTGCCAGCAGGCGGACAGCCACGAACACTGAAGCTTTCTTT.

This clonotype came up many times. The genes are TRBV7-9 and TRBJ2-1; D might be TRBD2 (6 bases). The CDR3 sequence is 15 residues long. V was shortened by 1 base and J by 6 bases, with 13 bases between the two germline ends. The germline gives CDR1 SEHNR, CDR2 FQNEAQ (reference sequence). This CDR3 reads CASSLGRGLINEQFF. CDR3 DNA sequence: TGTGCCAGCAGCTTAGGCCGGGGACTCATCAATGAGCAGTTCTTC.

The rearrangement uses TRBV7-6 and TRBJ2-5; D is perhaps TRBD1 (6 bases). The V gene's germline CDR1 is SGHVS and CDR2 FNYEAQ. The CDR3 length is 15 residues. The V end was cut by 1 base, the J end by 1 base, with 10 bases between. The chain's CDR3 is CASSLVKGVQETQYF. The DNA for the CDR3 is TGTGCCAGCAGCTTAGTGAAGGGGGTCCAAGAGACCCAGTACTTC.

This clonotype was found a few times. The chain is built from TRBV30 and TRBJ2-4; D unclear. This CDR3 comprises 13 residues. Germline V gives CDR1 GTSNPN, CDR2 SVGIG (reference sequence). Trimming cost V 5 bases and J 8 bases, with 16 bases left between them. The CDR3 loop is CAWERKFGDIQYF. CDR3 DNA sequence: TGTGCCTGGGAAAGAAAATTCGGAGACATTCAGTACTTC.

This clonotype was seen ten or more times. The CDR3 loop reads CASSLLGPIGGGYGYTF. CDR3 DNA sequence: TGTGCCAGCAGTTTATTGGGCCCCATAGGGGGCGGTTACGGCTACACCTTC. The rearrangement links TRBV27 to TRBJ1-2, with 7 bases aligning to TRBD1. Trimming cost V 1 base and J 8 bases; bases outside gene matches: 16. Germline CDR1 reads MNHEY; CDR2 reads SMNVEV (reference sequence). CDR3 size: 17 residues.

This clonotype was detected only a few times. The V gene is TRBV13, the J gene TRBJ2-1; no firm D call. Germline V CDR1 and CDR2: PRHDT, FYEKMQ (reference sequence). The CDR3 spans 14 residues. V lost 5 bases, J lost 4 bases, and 12 bases lay in between. This chain's CDR3 is CASSASVRYNEQFF. Here the CDR3 DNA reads TGTGCCAGCAGCGCATCGGTAAGATACAATGAGCAGTTCTTC.

This clonotype appeared many times. The rearrangement joins TRBV5-1 to TRBJ2-3; tentatively, D is TRBD1 (6 bases). Germline-derived CDR1 and CDR2 are SGHRS and YFSETQ. V was shortened by 3 bases and J by 9 bases, with 14 bases between the two germline ends. This CDR3 contains 13 residues. The CDR3 nucleotides are TGCGCCAGCAGCTCCGGGACACTACCGACGCAGTATTTT. This translates into CASSSGTLPTQYF. Full variable domain (remainder filled in from reference TRBV5-1 and TRBJ2-3): KAGVTQTPRYLIKTRGQQVTLSCSPISGHRSVSWYQQTPGQGLQFLFEYFSETQRNKGNFPGRFSGRQFSNSRSEMNVSTLELGDSALYLCASSSGTLPTQYFGPGTRLTVL.

This clonotype occurred a few times. The chain combines TRBV5-1 with TRBJ2-2; D is ambiguous. The V end was cut by 0 bases, the J end by 2 bases, with 8 bases between. Germline V gives CDR1 SGHRS, CDR2 YFSETQ. This CDR3 is built from 15 residues. CDR3 in DNA: TGCGCCAGCAGCTTGGCCGTCCCAAACACCGGGGAGCTGTTTTTT. Amino acids: CASSLAVPNTGELFF.

Points on this clonotype: One end of the junction is discordant with germline, which a read error may explain. The chain is built from TRBV7-9 and TRBJ1-2; D is ambiguous. CDR3 length: 10 amino acids. The germline V gene encodes CDR1 SEHNR and CDR2 FQNEAQ (reference sequence). The CDR3 region is CASSPTRKGF. As DNA, the CDR3 is TGTGCCAGCAGCCCGACTAGGAAAGGCTTC.

A few counts support this clonotype. The CDR3 DNA is TGTGCCAGCAGTTCGACAGGGGGTATGGACCAGCCCCAGCATTTT. Translation: CASSSTGGMDQPQHF. J is TRBJ1-5 and V is TRBV28; 9 bases agree with TRBD1. The CDR3 is made up of 15 amino acids. With V trimmed by 4 bases and J by 7 bases, 8 bases remained unmatched. Germline V CDR1 and CDR2: MDHEN, SYDVKM. Variable domain in full (rest from reference TRBV28 and TRBJ1-5): DVKVTQSSRYLVKRTGEKVFLECVQDMDHENMFWYRQDPGLGLRLIYFSYDVKMKEKGDIPEGYSVSREKKERFSLILESASTNQTSMYLCASSSTGGMDQPQHFGDGTRLSIL.

This clonotype has a handful of counts. The chain couples TRBV30 to TRBJ2-3, with D perhaps TRBD1 or TRBD2 (5 bases each). Trimming took 2 bases from V and 3 from J, leaving 6 bases between them. This CDR3 has 12 residues. Germline assignment: CDR1 GTSNPN and CDR2 SVGIG (reference sequence). The CDR3 is CAWSWGTDTQYF. The CDR3 coding sequence is TGTGCCTGGAGTTGGGGGACAGATACGCAGTATTTT.

This rearrangement joins TRBV5-1 to TRBJ1-1, with 9 bases identical to TRBD1. J was trimmed by 4 bases and V by 4 bases; bases with no gene match: 11. In germline, CDR1 is SGHRS, CDR2 YFSETQ. The CDR3 runs to 16 residues. The CDR3 reads CASSNNPGQGSTEAFF. In nucleotides, the CDR3 is TGCGCCAGCAGCAACAACCCGGGACAGGGCAGCACTGAAGCTTTCTTT. Drawing the rest from reference TRBV5-1 and TRBJ1-1, the complete variable domain is KAGVTQTPRYLIKTRGQQVTLSCSPISGHRSVSWYQQTPGQGLQFLFEYFSETQRNKGNFPGRFSGRQFSNSRSEMNVSTLELGDSALYLCASSNNPGQGSTEAFFGQGTRLTVV.

Only a few counts were recorded for this clonotype. The CDR3 DNA follows: TGTGCCAGCAGCTTAGGGGCCGGACAGGGTGCTCACTATGGCTACACCTTC. Encoded protein: CASSLGAGQGAHYGYTF. The V and J genes are TRBV11-3 and TRBJ1-2, with 8 nucleotides matching TRBD1. The CDR3 runs to 17 residues. CDR1 and CDR2 (germline): SGHNT, YENEEA. V lost 1 base and J lost 3; bases outside the gene matches: 10.

This chain uses TRBV12-3 or TRBV12-4 with TRBJ2-1; a weak D match, TRBD2 (6 bases). The CDR3 has 17 residues. Deletions cut 5 bases from V and 0 bases from J, with 17 bases between. The CDR3 nucleotides are TGTGCCAGCAGTCCCGCGGTGGCGGGGATCTCCTACAATGAGCAGTTCTTC. Translated: CASSPAVAGISYNEQFF.

This clonotype was seen at least ten times. The chain uses TRBV12-3 or TRBV12-4 and TRBJ2-5; 9 positions match TRBD2. This CDR3 contains 14 residues. Unmatched junction bases numbered 8, after V lost 3 bases and J lost 9 bases. This CDR3 is CASSFTLAGSPQYF. CDR3 sequence (DNA): TGTGCCAGCAGTTTTACGCTAGCGGGGTCCCCCCAGTACTTC.

This clonotype was recorded a few times. The CDR3 region is CSVDSGKTDTQYF. The CDR3 bases are TGCAGCGTTGATAGCGGGAAGACAGATACGCAGTATTTT. The chain couples TRBV29-1 to TRBJ2-3; 8 positions match TRBD2. V was pared by 3 bases and J by 3 bases, with 2 bases of the junction left unmatched. This CDR3 is 13 amino acids long. Germline V gene lookup returns CDR1 SQVTM and CDR2 ANQGSEA.

The gene calls are TRBV6-5 and TRBJ2-3; 8 bases fit TRBD1. This CDR3 comprises 15 residues. V trimming: 4 bases; J trimming: 6 bases; junction bases outside the gene matches: 9. Germline values: CDR1 MNHEY, CDR2 SVGAGI. CDR3 residues: CASSWVGQGGDTQYF. CDR3 coding DNA: TGTGCCAGCAGTTGGGTCGGACAGGGAGGCGATACGCAGTATTTT.

The chain is built from TRBV20-1 and TRBJ2-7; 7 positions match TRBD1. CDR3 length equals 14 residues. V shed 4 bases and J 0 bases; nucleotides not matched to a gene: 6. Looked up from germline, CDR1 is DFQATT and CDR2 is SNEGSKA (reference sequence). The CDR3 DNA is TGCAGTGCTACCGGACAGGAACTCTCCTACGAGCAGTACTTC. It yields the protein CSATGQELSYEQYF.